Ten or more counts support the clone carrying this T cell receptor (beta chain). TCRdb's table, derived via immunoSEQ multiplex PCR, lists solely in-frame clones and lacks some. The table shows around 700,000 clones, with roughly 70% occurring only once. This sample was taken from a study of shared clonotypes between healthy human individuals. Losses at the gene ends were 6 bases for V and 8 bases for J; bases not matched to a gene: 11. CDR3 length equals 15 residues. Per the germline V gene, CDR1 is WSHSY and CDR2 is SAAADI. The origin of this receptor is a woman aged 30 to 39 in good health. The specimen was memory CD4+ T cells sorted from blood. The subset is: CD45RA-negative fraction. J is TRBJ1-4 and V is TRBV10-2; TRBD1 aligns across 8 bases. The CDR3 DNA reads as TGCGCCAGCAGGAGCGGGACAGGCCGCGGGGAAAAACTGTTTTTT. Its translation: CASRSGTGRGEKLFF.